The clone carrying this T cell receptor (beta chain) was seen only a few times. What it recognizes is unknown. The source of the sample is a study of immune heterogeneity within non-small cell lung tumors. Findings of the study overall: Recurrence of identical dominant CDR3 beta clonotypes was observed across tumor sites within a patient, alongside site-unique high-frequency clones.

In a multiplex PCR, 32 V and 13 J primers amplified TCR beta CDR3. MiXCR, run by TCRdb on the multiplex PCR reads, gives a single entry per CDR3 protein. The profile shows approximately 31,000 distinct CDR3 sequences, around 30% of them singletons. Bulk tumor genomic DNA, around 600 ng per sample, was the template. Several far-apart biopsies were taken per primary tumor during surgery. Untreated, newly diagnosed non-small cell lung cancer patients underwent curative surgery. This CDR3 comprises 13 residues. Germline assignment: CDR1 SGHTA and CDR2 FQGTGA. The V and J ends lost 2 bases and 6 bases respectively, with 9 bases between them.

The chain is built from TRBV7-3 and TRBJ2-3; no clear D. The specimen sequenced was lung tumor tissue. This TCR derives from a man aged 35 to 55 with non-small cell lung cancer. The CDR3 sequence: CASSLALEDTQYF. The CDR3 nucleotides read TGTGCCAGCAGCTTAGCGTTAGAGGATACGCAGTATTTT.